The 24 T cell receptor beta chains listed next were all sequenced from one sample in a study of PD-L1 blockade in urothelial cancer. Time point denoted: peripheral blood 6 weeks after treatment start. Using immunoSEQ multiplex PCR, the repertoire was profiled, and TCRdb retains in-frame clones only, with some absent. The repertoire holds 65,000 to 85,000 clones, with roughly 90% as singletons. The material was PBMCs, obtained around atezolizumab (anti-PD-L1) treatment. Every receptor here comes from a woman older than 75 with urothelial cancer.

The chain links TRBV5-5 to TRBJ2-3; TRBD1 agrees at 7 bases. This CDR3 has 18 residues. Germline V gives CDR1 SGHKS, CDR2 YYEKEE (reference sequence). Trimming cost V 4 bases and J 3 bases; bases outside gene matches: 17. The CDR3 coding sequence is TGTGCCAGCAGCCCTGTTGGAATAGACAGGGTAGCAACAGATACGCAGTATTTT. It specifies CASSPVGIDRVATDTQYF.

This CDR3 reads CASSFSGTVYEQYF. As DNA, the CDR3 is TGTGCCAGCAGTTTTAGCGGGACGGTCTACGAGCAGTACTTC. The rearrangement joins TRBV6-5 to TRBJ2-7; 8 bases are a match to TRBD2. CDR3 length: 14 residues. The germline V gene encodes CDR1 MNHEY and CDR2 SVGAGI. With V trimmed by 4 bases and J by 3 bases, 5 bases remained unmatched.

The chain links TRBV27 to TRBJ2-6; a possible D gene is TRBD1 (5 bases). Trimming removed 6 bases from V and 4 bases from J, with 13 bases in between. CDR1 MNHEY and CDR2 SMNVEV come from the germline V gene (reference sequence). The CDR3 length is 15 residues. In nucleotides, the CDR3 is TGTGCCAGCAGCTGGGGCAAATTAGGGGCCAACGTCCTGACTTTC. This gives the protein CASSWGKLGANVLTF.

In this sample, this clone turned up once. This chain uses TRBV5-1 with TRBJ2-2; D possibly corresponds to TRBD1 (6 bases). V was cut by 5 bases and J by 4 bases, with 9 bases left in between. Germline V gene lookup returns CDR1 SGHRS and CDR2 YFSETQ. There are 13 residues in the CDR3. CDR3 in amino acids: CASSTQGTGELFF. DNA for the CDR3: TGCGCCAGCAGTACACAGGGCACCGGGGAGCTGTTTTTT.

The V and J genes are TRBV7-9 and TRBJ2-2; 9 bases align to TRBD1. This CDR3 is built from 17 residues. Germline CDR1 and CDR2: SEHNR and FQNEAQ (reference sequence). V lost 5 bases to trimming and J lost 4 bases; unmatched junction nucleotides: 11. The DNA of the CDR3 is TGTGCCAGCAGCAACCAACCCGGGACAGGGAGCACCGGGGAGCTGTTTTTT. Its translation: CASSNQPGTGSTGELFF.

The V and J genes are TRBV5-6 and TRBJ1-3; 9 bases line up with TRBD1. Germline loops: CDR1 SGHDT, CDR2 YYEEEE. The CDR3 is 17 amino acids. The ends lost 2 bases at V and 1 base at J; junction bases unmatched: 7. Written as DNA, the CDR3 is TGTGCCAGCAGCTTCCCGGACAGGGGTAGATCTGGAAACACCATATATTTT. Encoded protein: CASSFPDRGRSGNTIYF.

The V call is TRBV10-3, the J call TRBJ1-2; 9 bases are a match to TRBD1. CDR1 ENHRY and CDR2 SYGVKD come from the germline V gene. The CDR3 covers 17 residues. V shed 8 bases and J 1 base; nucleotides not matched to a gene: 14. Here the CDR3 DNA reads TGTGCCATCGTCCCGGAGAGACAGGGGGATTTTAACTATGGCTACACCTTC. It yields the protein CAIVPERQGDFNYGYTF.

The J gene is TRBJ2-2, the V gene TRBV5-1, with 7 bases matching TRBD2. Germline loops: CDR1 SGHRS, CDR2 YFSETQ. J lost 7 bases, V lost 3 bases, and 12 bases had no gene match. This CDR3 contains 16 residues. The CDR3 DNA sequence: TGCGCCAGCAGCTACACGGCGGGAGTTAAAGTCGGGGAGCTGTTTTTT. This codes for CASSYTAGVKVGELFF.

This chain joins TRBV18 and TRBJ2-7, with 7 bases fitting TRBD1. V dropped 3 bases and J dropped 3; count of bases not matched to a gene: 2. Germline CDR1 reads KGHSH; CDR2 reads LQKENI. CDR3 length equals 13 residues. This CDR3 is CASSPGQYYEQYF. DNA for the CDR3: TGTGCCAGCTCACCGGGACAGTACTACGAGCAGTACTTC.

This clone was found a few times. V gene TRBV11-2 combines with J gene TRBJ1-2, with 8 bases fitting TRBD1. The V gene's germline CDR1 is SGHAT and CDR2 FQNNGV. The CDR3 loop spans 14 amino acids. The V segment lost 0 bases and the J segment 8 bases; nucleotides outside the gene matches: 5. CDR3 coding DNA: TGTGCCAGCAGCTTAGAGGACAGGGTTGGAGGCTACACCTTC. Residues: CASSLEDRVGGYTF.

This chain connects TRBV7-9 to TRBJ1-1; a weak D match, TRBD1 (6 bases). V lost 0 bases, J lost 5 bases, and 16 bases lay in between. CDR1 SEHNR and CDR2 FQNEAQ come from the germline V gene (reference sequence). The CDR3 is 16 amino acids. CDR3 residues: CASSLAGQQRRTEAFF. The CDR3 nucleotides read TGTGCCAGCAGCTTAGCCGGACAGCAGCGAAGGACTGAAGCTTTCTTT.

The V call is TRBV7-2, the J call TRBJ1-2; no reliable D call. CDR1 SGHTA and CDR2 FQGNSA come from the germline V gene. Trimming took 5 bases from V and 7 from J, leaving 17 bases between them. This CDR3 is 14 amino acids long. CDR3 DNA sequence: TGTGCCAGCAGCCCACCTCCCGACACTAGTGGCTACACCTTC. Amino acids: CASSPPPDTSGYTF.

This chain uses TRBV4-2 with TRBJ1-2, with D maybe TRBD1 (5 bases). The V and J ends lost 0 bases and 8 bases respectively, with 10 bases between them. The CDR3 totals 13 residues. Germline V gives CDR1 LGHNA, CDR2 YNFKEQ. The chain's CDR3 is CASSQDRVRGYTF. The CDR3 nucleotides are TGTGCCAGCAGCCAAGACAGGGTGCGAGGCTACACCTTC.

The chain employs TRBV7-9 and TRBJ1-2, with D unresolved. The germline CDR1 and CDR2 sequences are SEHNR and FQNEAQ (reference sequence). Trimming removed 0 bases at V and 4 bases at J, with 6 bases between. This CDR3 region has 13 residues. This chain's CDR3 is CASSLAVLYGYTF. DNA of the CDR3: TGTGCCAGCAGCTTAGCTGTCCTCTATGGCTACACCTTC.

The V gene is TRBV18, the J gene TRBJ2-7, with 8 bases identical to TRBD1. The CDR3 has 16 residues. V trimming: 1 base; J trimming: 1 base; junction bases outside the gene matches: 6. CDR1 is KGHSH, CDR2 LQKENI, per germline. The CDR3 reads CASSPLPGQASYEQYF. CDR3 coding DNA: TGTGCCAGCTCACCACTCCCGGGACAGGCGTCCTACGAGCAGTACTTC.

The chain combines TRBV6-4 with TRBJ2-1; 10 nucleotides align to TRBD2. V lost 4 bases to trimming and J lost 0 bases; unmatched junction nucleotides: 0. The CDR3 contains 15 residues. Germline CDR1 reads MRHNA; CDR2 reads SNTAGT. The CDR3 nucleotides read TGTGCCAGCAGTGGGACTAGCGGCTCCTACAATGAGCAGTTCTTC. This codes for CASSGTSGSYNEQFF.

This clone was recorded once. The chain recombines TRBV5-8 with TRBJ2-1; maybe TRBD1 (5 bases). This CDR3 has 18 residues. Trimming removed 4 bases from V and 7 bases from J, with 27 bases in between. Germline V gives CDR1 SGHTS, CDR2 YDEGEE. CDR3 sequence (DNA): TGTGCCAGCAGCCAACCCCCAGGCTGGACGGCCCCAGGGAATGAGCAGTTCTTC. It is translated as CASSQPPGWTAPGNEQFF.

The chain combines TRBV6-5 with TRBJ2-7; TRBD2 matches 9 bases. The CDR3 is 12 amino acids. With V trimmed by 6 bases and J by 9 bases, 6 bases remained unmatched. The germline CDR1 and CDR2 sequences are MNHEY and SVGAGI. The CDR3 nucleotides are TGTGCCAGCAGAGTGACTAGCGGCCGGCAGTACTTC. As protein: CASRVTSGRQYF.

The chain couples TRBV25-1 to TRBJ2-2; 7 positions agree with TRBD2. The junction had 3 bases not matched to a gene; V was cut back by 6 bases and J by 2 bases. The germline V gene encodes CDR1 MGHDK and CDR2 SYGVNS. The CDR3 contains 14 residues. CDR3 region: CASSRDYNTGELFF. In DNA form, the CDR3 reads TGTGCCAGCAGCCGGGACTACAACACCGGGGAGCTGTTTTTT.

This clone was observed a single time. The V and J genes are TRBV11-2 and TRBJ1-4; 7 bases match TRBD1. The CDR3 is made up of 13 amino acids. In germline, CDR1 is SGHAT, CDR2 FQNNGV. The V segment lost 5 bases and the J segment 8 bases; nucleotides outside the gene matches: 5. The CDR3 sequence is CASSQGGGEKLFF. The CDR3 bases are TGTGCCAGCAGCCAAGGGGGCGGCGAAAAACTGTTTTTT.

Note on this clone: This may come from a read error, since a much larger clone is one base off. The chain carries TRBV2 and TRBJ1-1; D is unresolved. The CDR3 covers 14 residues. Germline-derived CDR1 and CDR2 are SNHLY and FYNNEI. Trimming pared 1 base from V and 0 bases from J, leaving 6 bases between. CDR3: CASSEGQMNTEAFF. The CDR3 coding sequence is TGTGCCAGCAGTGAAGGGCAGATGAACACTGAAGCTTTCTTT.

CDR3: CASSPGTANTGELFF. The CDR3 nucleotides read TGTGCCAGCAGTCCCGGGACAGCGAACACCGGGGAGCTGTTTTTT. The chain employs TRBV2 and TRBJ2-2; 7 nucleotides agree with TRBD1. CDR1 is SNHLY, CDR2 FYNNEI, per germline. V was pared by 5 bases and J by 0 bases, with 3 bases of the junction left unmatched. The CDR3 has 15 residues. Variable domain in full (rest from reference TRBV2 and TRBJ2-2): EPEVTQTPSHQVTQMGQEVILRCVPISNHLYFYWYRQILGQKVEFLVSFYNNEISEKSEIFDDQFSVERPDGSNFTLKIRSTKLEDSAMYFCASSPGTANTGELFFGEGSRLTVL.

J is TRBJ2-1 and V is TRBV6-1; TRBD2 matches 8 bases. Germline CDR1 and CDR2: MNHNS and SASEGT. This CDR3 spans 15 amino acids. The junction had 9 bases not matched to a gene; V was cut back by 6 bases and J by 5 bases. The CDR3 region is CASSWGRGDHNEQFF. The CDR3 DNA reads as TGTGCCAGCAGCTGGGGGCGGGGGGACCACAATGAGCAGTTCTTC.

The genes are TRBV18 and TRBJ1-1; tentatively, D is TRBD1 (5 bases). From germline, CDR1 is KGHSH and CDR2 LQKENI. Trimming pared 1 base from V and 1 base from J, leaving 13 bases between. The CDR3 loop spans 16 amino acids. CDR3 region: CASSPLLLTGNTEAFF. CDR3 in DNA: TGTGCCAGCTCACCACTCCTGCTAACAGGGAACACTGAAGCTTTCTTT.